The clone carrying this T cell receptor (beta chain) appeared a single time. Its antigen is as yet unknown. Sequenced material consisted of expressed TCRB transcripts (all of the isolated RNA was reverse transcribed). The data were produced by immunoSEQ multiplex PCR, yet TCRdb's version contains in-frame clones alone and is incomplete. The sample includes about 160,000 clones, about 63% seen only once; the top ten take nearly 0.09%. Germline V lookup: CDR1 SGHTA, CDR2 FQGNSA. The CDR3 sequence is 16 residues long. J gave up 0 bases and V 3 bases, and 4 bases lay outside the gene matches. The data stem from a study of beta chain features in type 1 diabetes. Study conclusions and caveats: Shortening of TCRB CDR3s, moderate but significant, appeared in all four CD4+ subsets of Type 1 diabetes patients. VDJ junctions sequenced from type 1 diabetes patients showed fewer insertions and more deletions.

The chain recombines TRBV7-2 with TRBJ2-3, with 9 bases fitting TRBD2. Material: naive CD4+ T cells from blood. The sequence derives from a man aged 30 to 39 with type 1 diabetes. The CDR3 region has the DNA TGTGCCAGCAGCTTGATTCTAGCGGGGAGCACAGATACGCAGTATTTT. As protein: CASSLILAGSTDTQYF.